What follows is one TCR beta chain and its context. Its antigen is unknown. Base qualities are missing; no much larger clone stands one base away. The data were taken from a study of response to subunit inactivated influenza vaccine listed by TCRdb under 2018. Regarding the study in general: Deep quantitative T cell receptor repertoire profiling was used in the study to track responses to a trivalent subunit inactivated influenza vaccine.

Trimming removed 1 base from V and 9 bases from J, leaving 7 bases between the germline ends. Per the germline V gene (reference sequence), SGHAT is the CDR1 and FQDESV is the CDR2. The CDR3 has 12 amino acids, counting the end cysteine and phenylalanine. Of the read, only the CDR3 DNA is kept; its 36 bases are in frame from base 1. Libraries were made using RT-PCR. Sequencing was performed on an Illumina HiSeq 2500. The public reads were quality trimmed at Q25 with fastp and then assembled into clones with MiXCR by TCRdb, keeping productive beta chains. Each CDR3 protein gets just one entry, which takes the most common genes and DNA from the rows behind it. The sample table lists hundreds of thousands of distinct CDR3 sequences, 14% of them with a count of one. The top ten clonotypes cover about 7.4% of the sample. The full study reports these points: According to the authors, only a limited number of new T cells may be recruited by each seasonal influenza vaccination.

The specimen comprised PBMCs from blood, sampled approximately 15 days before vaccination. The sequence links TRBV11-1 to TRBJ2-1, with no reliable assignment of the D segment. This TCR was sampled from a man aged 45-65 years who received an inactivated influenza vaccine. Donor details come from another sample of the same person, matched by shared clones. At the DNA level, the sequence is TGTGCCAGCAGCTTAGACGGAACTGAGCAGTTCTTC. Translated, this is CASSLDGTEQFF.